This T cell receptor beta chain stems from a study of cytomegalovirus exposure and HLA in healthy donors (TCRdb year 2017). Looking at the study overall: An earlier analysis of around 600 of the donors reported 250 to 300 Gb of sequence data and some 120 million unique TCR beta sequences from approximately 180 million T cells. An early release that covered about 600 HLA-typed donors contained approximately 320 gigabases of sequencing data and 85 million to 100 million unique TCR sequences. Of the roughly 400 genotyped donors, 70% to 90% were placed in the genetic ancestry cluster associated with self-reported Caucasian donors. The study was designed to test whether signatures of past pathogen exposure could be identified by cataloging public T cell receptors. The study used immunosequencing to profile the T cell repertoires of 666 subjects and linked those repertoires to cytomegalovirus serostatus. A separate validation cohort of approximately 130 different subjects was used in addition to the roughly 700-subject first cohort. The study combined high-throughput TCR immunosequencing, statistical association of individual TCRs with disease status, and machine learning to predict cytomegalovirus infection status. A later analysis re-analyzed previously published TCR beta repertoires from 600 to 850 donors and added high-resolution HLA genotyping to study TCR occurrence patterns. Rather than using new phenotypic data, the later analysis identified candidate immune exposures from TCR beta sequences and from how often those sequences occurred across donors. To decide whether each TCR beta V gene segment behaved as functional or pseudogenic, an earlier analysis of some 600 of the donors relied on high-throughput TCR beta sequencing. Donor age, sex, ethnicity and CMV serostatus were compiled together with the repertoire data. Genome-wide SNP genotypes for about 55% of the roughly 670 donors were used in a later genetic analysis, which treated that subset as a discovery cohort. Every repertoire in the discovery cohort had been generated on one and the same sequencing platform. HLA typing covered class I and class II loci at four-digit resolution. The number of typed donors differed by locus: about 629-630 for A, B, C, DRB1 and DQB1; some 500 for DQA1; 606 for DPA1; and 400 to 480 for DPB1. Five DR-DQ haplotypes were handled as single units for association and clustering because linkage in the cohort was strong. Among 300 to 450 genotyped donors of the cohort, an average of roughly 240,000 unique TCR beta nucleotide sequences were sequenced per donor, about a sixth of them non-productive. Study-level results and caveats: Because HLA typing was missing for some donors at each locus, association tests included only the typed subset. According to a later analysis, parvovirus B19, influenza, CMV and Epstein-Barr virus appeared linked to several top co-occurrence clusters. In a later analysis, TCR association rates were found to vary across HLA loci, with the most associated TCRs seen for DRB1 alleles and the fewest for HLA-C alleles. The earlier analysis of approximately 540 of the donors excluded approximately 17 rarely observed V segments, including chromosome 9 orphons, because counts were too low. In an earlier analysis of approximately 590 of the donors, most TCR beta V segments appeared in productive rearrangements about 87% or about 30% of the time, broadly matching IMGT annotations. Linkage disequilibrium might explain the correlated functional status among segregating V segments, but an unknown experimental factor could not be excluded. A cluster of highly shared sequence variants was judged likely to represent a technical artifact of the sequencing pipeline. A few of the identified cytomegalovirus-associated TCR beta chains were confirmed in vitro to be specific for cytomegalovirus antigens. V-gene and J-gene trimming of TCR beta chains was associated with a missense DCLRE1C variant in a later genetic analysis, and the association was replicated in an independent cohort. The 87-base-pair reads could not distinguish some IMGT-functional V segments, including TRBV6-2 and TRBV6-3, so those segments were excluded. At a false discovery rate of 0.05, a later analysis linked 16,951 TCR beta sequences to specific HLA alleles. Across donors, most TCR sequences were observed very rarely, whereas some public TCRs were present in many individuals. A later analysis found that HLA-associated TCR beta chains were more clonally expanded and had lower generation probabilities than equally common non-associated chains. In the study, about 150 TCR beta chains were listed as associated with cytomegalovirus. According to the authors, the approach could potentially be generalized to other disease states and immunological phenotypes. Only TCR beta chains were sequenced in this cohort, and the absence of alpha or paired-chain data limited detectable features. The presence/absence analyses assumed that sequencing depth was roughly uniform across donors, and that assumption may not be true. For the cohort, immune exposure information was limited to CMV serostatus. Cytomegalovirus status was reported to be diagnosed by the classifier with high specificity and sensitivity in both the original and validation cohorts. In a later genetic analysis, fewer N-insertions in productive TCRs were reported among donors in an Asian-associated ancestry cluster than the approximately 670-donor mean. According to a later analysis, most CMV-associated TCR beta chains appeared to be HLA-restricted, and the HLA associations seemed to be driven largely by CMV exposure. A further reported finding was that TCR beta sequences accurately predicted the HLA-A and HLA-B alleles for most subjects in the first cohort. Assigning TCR associations to individual alleles was difficult when HLA alleles, especially DR and DQ, strongly co-occurred.

In total, 500 to 700 healthy bone marrow donors made up the cohort. All cohort members were sampled while nominally healthy, although unrecorded immune exposures were likely present. The donor was CMV seronegative and belonged to the group of 350 to 400 seronegative cohort members. Each donor provided a peripheral blood sample, and peripheral blood mononuclear cells were used for TCR beta sequencing. The Qiagen DNeasy Blood Extraction Kit was used to extract genomic DNA from the blood cell samples. The germline V gene supplies CDR1 SGHDT and CDR2 YYEEEE. Trimming at the junction amounts to 1 base on V and 6 bases on J, and the germline ends lie 19 bases apart. There are 17 amino acids in the CDR3, from cysteine to phenylalanine inclusive. Left in the record is the CDR3 DNA by itself, 51 bases read in frame from the first base. Of note for this clone: The antigen it binds to is not known.

To prepare the library, the immunoSEQ multiplex PCR assay was applied. A mixture of 60 forward primers for TCR Vbeta segments and 13 reverse primers for TCR Jbeta segments was used in the multiplex PCR. The CDR3 region of rearranged TCR beta genes was amplified from genomic DNA with a multiplex PCR assay. On the Illumina HiSeq System, the amplified TCR beta libraries were sequenced as 87-base-pair reads. The authors processed their data as follows. A later analysis counted about 82 million unique TCR beta chains across the 550 to 700 repertoires, and some 11 million of these chains were shared by at least two donors. To remove PCR and sequencing errors, raw reads were error-corrected and collapsed into unique sequences using a nearest-neighbor algorithm that merged closely related sequences. V, D and J gene segments were assigned by aligning CDR3 sequences to IMGT reference sequences. For a sequence to be retained, at least a six-nucleotide match to both a V gene segment and a J gene segment was required. A rearrangement counted as productive if the CDR3 had no stop codons and remained in frame with V and J, and every other rearrangement counted as non-productive. Following IMGT convention, CDR3 was defined as the stretch from the second conserved V-encoded cysteine up to the conserved J-encoded phenylalanine. Sequences without an unambiguous match to a single V gene segment were excluded from the earlier analysis of 450 to 750 of the donors. An earlier analysis of a few hundred of the donors called V segments functional above 56.7% productive rearrangements and segregating when the between-donor standard deviation exceeded 5%. To diagnose cytomegalovirus status from the catalog of TCR beta chain sequences, a statistical classification framework was built. V and J gene assignment, in a later analysis, came from comparing TCR nucleotide sequences with IMGT/GENE-DB human TR gene sequences. In a later analysis, CDR3 sequences and most-parsimonious VDJ recombination scenarios were assigned using the TCRdist pipeline. In a later analysis, every TCR beta chain was defined by the combination of its CDR3 amino acid sequence and its V-gene family, and reads without a unique V-gene family were dropped. As a way to deal with suspected cross-contamination and a sequencing artifact, a later analysis dropped 500 to 700 nucleotide sequences that were highly shared and had low generation probability. In a later analysis, a clonal expansion index was calculated for each public chain from normalized within-repertoire ranks of inferred template counts. In a later analysis, generation probabilities were computed with a VDJ recombination model fitted to out-of-frame rearrangements, and the resulting probabilities were checked against IGoR. In a later analysis, hypergeometric tests were used to score TCR-TCR, TCR-HLA and TCR-CMV co-occurrence, with a repertoire-size bias correction applied to TCR pairs. False discovery rates were estimated in a later analysis by permuting HLA or CMV assignments 20 times. In a later analysis, co-occurring TCRs were grouped using DBSCAN, and TCRdist sequence similarity was added for clustering within HLA-allele-positive subsets. Co-occurrence clustering excluded repertoires with fewer than 30,000 or more than 120,000 public chains, plus five with anomalous nucleotide sharing. The clones in this table, taken by TCRdb from immuneACCESS, are in-frame only. Not every clone is retained; where verified, under half of the shortfall comes from an unresolved V gene, and the cause of the rest is unknown. V, J and clone size are taken as reported in that table, and D and trimming were inferred from the DNA itself. The sample's records list about 160,000 clones. The ten largest account for roughly 1.9% of the sample.

Rearrangement joined TRBV5-6 to TRBJ2-2, with TRBD1 as a weak D call on 6 bases. The sample taken for sequencing was PBMCs. The origin of this receptor is a man younger than 45 in good health and CMV-seronegative. The CDR3 region has the sequence CASSLSDRAGRSGELFF. At the DNA level, the sequence is TGTGCCAGCAGCTTGTCGGACAGAGCTGGTCGTTCCGGGGAGCTGTTTTTT.